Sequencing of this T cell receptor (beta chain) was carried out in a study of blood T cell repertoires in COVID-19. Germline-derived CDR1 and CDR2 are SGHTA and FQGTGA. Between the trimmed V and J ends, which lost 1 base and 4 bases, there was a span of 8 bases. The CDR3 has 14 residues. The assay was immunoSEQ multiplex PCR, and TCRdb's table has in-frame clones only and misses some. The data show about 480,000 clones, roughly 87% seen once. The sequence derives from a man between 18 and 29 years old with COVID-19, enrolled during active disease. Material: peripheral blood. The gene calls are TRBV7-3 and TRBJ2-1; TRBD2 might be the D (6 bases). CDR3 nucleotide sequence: TGTGCCAGCAGCTTAAGCGGGACGTACAATGAGCAGTTCTTC. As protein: CASSLSGTYNEQFF.